The 14 T cell receptor beta chains below come from one sample, sequenced in a study of blood T cells in healthy people across ages. Then a second PCR, running roughly 7 to 11 cycles, was carried out with a sample-barcoded 5' primer and a J-beta primer mix. TCRdb reanalysed the 5' RACE reads using MiXCR and keeps one entry per CDR3 protein. The sample comprises about 930,000 distinct CDR3 sequences, about 28% of which are singletons, and roughly a tenth rests with the top ten. This sample also appeared in a second study, on T cells of mothers and their children.

Sequencing was done on a sample of blood. All receptors come from a woman aged 40 to 50 in good health.

The table lists this clonotype with many counts. The rearrangement links TRBV20-1 to TRBJ1-5; TRBD1 matches 12 bases. The CDR3 contains 14 residues. Unmatched junction bases numbered 7, after V lost 6 bases and J lost 7 bases. Germline V gene sequence: CDR1 DFQATT, CDR2 SNEGSKA (reference sequence). CDR3 amino acids: CSAWGQGAHQPQHF. For the CDR3, the DNA is TGCAGTGCATGGGGACAGGGGGCCCACCAGCCCCAGCATTTT.

This clonotype was seen a few times. The chain employs TRBV27 and TRBJ1-1; no reliable D call. V lost 8 bases to trimming and J lost 11 bases, with 18 bases between them. From germline, CDR1 is MNHEY and CDR2 SMNVEV (reference sequence). The CDR3 runs to 12 residues. In DNA form, the CDR3 reads TGTGCCAGCGAAACCGCCTACAAAGAGGCTTTCTTT. Encoded protein: CASETAYKEAFF.

The rearrangement uses TRBV7-2 and TRBJ2-1; 8 bases align to TRBD1. The J segment lost 4 bases and the V segment lost 9 bases, leaving 5 bases of the junction unmatched. Germline CDR1 reads SGHTA; CDR2 reads FQGNSA. This CDR3 region has 13 residues. In DNA form, the CDR3 reads TGTGCCAGTCTTCGGACAGGGTACAATGAGCAGTTCTTC. Amino acid sequence: CASLRTGYNEQFF.

This clonotype was seen many times. CDR3 nucleotides: TGCGCCAGCAGCCCCCCCCACAATGAGCAGTTCTTC. Protein: CASSPPHNEQFF. This chain connects TRBV5-1 to TRBJ2-1, with no clear D. The V and J ends lost 4 bases and 5 bases respectively, with 7 bases between them. In germline, CDR1 is SGHRS, CDR2 YFSETQ. The CDR3 loop spans 12 amino acids.

This clonotype has just one count. The chain joins TRBV7-8 to TRBJ2-7; D assignment may be TRBD1 or TRBD2 (5 bases each). The CDR3 length is 14 residues. Germline V gives CDR1 SGHVS, CDR2 FQNEAQ. V shed 7 bases and J shed 6 bases, with 19 bases lying between them. CDR3 coding DNA: TGTGCCAGCAACCCGAGGGGAACGGGCTGCGAGCAGTACTTC. This translates into CASNPRGTGCEQYF.

This clonotype was seen only a few times. This chain links TRBV15 with TRBJ2-5; a weak D match, TRBD1 (5 bases). V lost 5 bases and J lost 1, with 11 bases in between. Per the germline V gene, CDR1 is LNHNV and CDR2 is YYDKDF (reference sequence). The CDR3 is made up of 14 amino acids. CDR3 sequence (DNA): TGTGCCACCAGCCCCACAGGTAGCCAAGAGACCCAGTACTTC. Translation gives CATSPTGSQETQYF. The variable domain in full, with the rest retrieved from reference TRBV15 and TRBJ2-5, is DAMVIQNPRYQVTQFGKPVTLSCSQTLNHNVMYWYQQKSSQAPKLLFHYYDKDFNNEADTPDNFQSRRPNTSFCFLDIRSPGLGDTAMYLCATSPTGSQETQYFGPGTRLLVL.

This chain uses TRBV6-6 with TRBJ1-5, with D possibly TRBD1 on 5 matching bases. V was shortened by 8 bases and J by 3 bases, with 17 bases between the two germline ends. The CDR3 sequence is 15 residues long. Germline CDR1 MNHNY, CDR2 SVGAGI (reference sequence). The DNA of the CDR3 is TGTGCCAGCGGTCCCGGGACGACGCCCAATCAGCCCCAGCATTTT. Translating gives CASGPGTTPNQPQHF.

This clonotype was seen ten or more times. This chain joins TRBV20-1 and TRBJ1-5; D perhaps matches TRBD1 (6 bases). This CDR3 comprises 14 residues. CDR1 and CDR2 (germline): DFQATT, SNEGSKA (reference sequence). V dropped 4 bases and J dropped 9 bases, with 19 bases sitting between them. The CDR3 reads CSAKGGGELGPQHF. Here the CDR3 DNA reads TGCAGTGCTAAGGGGGGGGGCGAGTTGGGGCCCCAGCATTTT.

V gene TRBV7-2 combines with J gene TRBJ1-5, with TRBD1 matching over 7 bases. The junction had 5 bases not matched to a gene; V was cut back by 6 bases and J by 0 bases. The CDR3 length is 15 residues. Germline-derived CDR1 and CDR2 are SGHTA and FQGNSA. The DNA for the CDR3 is TGTGCCAGCAGGAGAGGACAGGATAGCAATCAGCCCCAGCATTTT. It yields the protein CASRRGQDSNQPQHF.

A note on this clonotype: A much larger clone differs from this one at a single base, so this may be a read error. J is TRBJ2-1 and V is TRBV29-1; D unclear. The V gene's germline CDR1 is SQVTM and CDR2 ANQGSEA. CDR3 length equals 12 residues. The CDR3 coding sequence is TGCAGCGTTGTTTTTGTATACAGTGAGCAGTTCTTC. This sequence encodes CSVVFVYSEQFF.

V usage is TRBV7-9 and J usage is TRBJ2-4; D ambiguous. V lost 4 bases, J lost 2 bases, and 15 bases lay in between. The CDR3 length is 16 residues. The germline V gene has CDR1 SEHNR and CDR2 FQNEAQ (reference sequence). The CDR3 loop reads CASSSTQTYTKNIQYF. DNA of the CDR3: TGTGCCAGCAGCTCCACCCAAACCTATACCAAAAACATTCAGTACTTC. The entire variable domain, with the rest obtained from reference TRBV7-9 and TRBJ2-4, is as follows: DTGVSQNPRHKITKRGQNVTFRCDPISEHNRLYWYRQTLGQGPEFLTYFQNEAQLEKSRLLSDRFSAERPKGSFSTLEIQRTEQGDSAMYLCASSSTQTYTKNIQYFGAGTRLSVL.

This clonotype occurred many times. The rearrangement joins TRBV12-3 or TRBV12-4 to TRBJ2-7; TRBD1 aligns across 9 bases. The CDR3 length is 15 residues. The V gene end was trimmed by 5 bases and the J gene end by 1 base; junction bases not matched to a gene: 6. CDR3 nucleotides: TGTGCCAGCAGTCACTGGGGACAGGGTTCCTACGAGCAGTACTTC. As protein: CASSHWGQGSYEQYF.

This clonotype was seen once. One base away lies a much larger clone, so this may be a sequencing read error. V usage is TRBV6-5 and J usage is TRBJ2-5; D not certain. Trimming took 7 bases from V and 0 from J, leaving 12 bases between them. CDR1 and CDR2 from the germline V gene are MNHEY and SVGAGI. The CDR3 consists of 14 residues. This CDR3 reads CASTSTPNQETQYF. In nucleotides, the CDR3 is TGTGCCAGCACCTCTACCCCGAACCAAGAGACCCAGTACTTC.

This clonotype has a handful of counts. The gene calls are TRBV18 and TRBJ2-1; 8 positions agree with TRBD2. The germline gives CDR1 KGHSH, CDR2 LQKENI. The trim removed 3 bases at V and 0 bases at J, leaving 4 bases unmatched. CDR3 length: 16 amino acids. As DNA, the CDR3 is TGTGCCAGCTCACCCAGCGCGGGGGGCTCCTACAATGAGCAGTTCTTC. It translates to CASSPSAGGSYNEQFF.